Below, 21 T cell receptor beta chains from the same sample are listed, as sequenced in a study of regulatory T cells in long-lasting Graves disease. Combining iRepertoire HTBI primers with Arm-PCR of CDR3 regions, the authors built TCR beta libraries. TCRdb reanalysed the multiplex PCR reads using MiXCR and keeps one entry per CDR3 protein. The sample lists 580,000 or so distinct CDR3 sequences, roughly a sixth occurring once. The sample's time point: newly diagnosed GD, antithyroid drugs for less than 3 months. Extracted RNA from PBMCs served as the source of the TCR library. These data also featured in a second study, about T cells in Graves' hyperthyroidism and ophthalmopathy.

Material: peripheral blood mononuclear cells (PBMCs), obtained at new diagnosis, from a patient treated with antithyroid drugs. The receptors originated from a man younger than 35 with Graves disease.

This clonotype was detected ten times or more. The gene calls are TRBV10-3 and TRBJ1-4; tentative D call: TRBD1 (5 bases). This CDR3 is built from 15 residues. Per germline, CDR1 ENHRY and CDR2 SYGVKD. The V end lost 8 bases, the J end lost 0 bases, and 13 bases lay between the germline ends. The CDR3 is CAIGAGLATNEKLFF. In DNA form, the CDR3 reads TGTGCCATCGGAGCAGGGTTAGCAACTAATGAAAAACTGTTTTTT.

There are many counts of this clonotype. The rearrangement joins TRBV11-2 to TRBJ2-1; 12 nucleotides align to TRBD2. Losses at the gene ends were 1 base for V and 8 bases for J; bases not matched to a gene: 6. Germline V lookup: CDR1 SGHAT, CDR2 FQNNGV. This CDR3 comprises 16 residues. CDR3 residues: CASSLVALAGGHEQFF. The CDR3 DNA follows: TGTGCCAGCAGCTTAGTGGCCCTAGCGGGAGGGCATGAGCAGTTCTTC.

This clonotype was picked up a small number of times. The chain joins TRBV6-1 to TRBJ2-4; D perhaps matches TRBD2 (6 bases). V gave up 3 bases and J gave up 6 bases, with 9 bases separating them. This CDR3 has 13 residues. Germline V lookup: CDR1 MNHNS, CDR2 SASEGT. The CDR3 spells CASSDQGGNIQYF. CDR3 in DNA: TGTGCCAGCAGTGACCAGGGAGGAAACATTCAGTACTTC.

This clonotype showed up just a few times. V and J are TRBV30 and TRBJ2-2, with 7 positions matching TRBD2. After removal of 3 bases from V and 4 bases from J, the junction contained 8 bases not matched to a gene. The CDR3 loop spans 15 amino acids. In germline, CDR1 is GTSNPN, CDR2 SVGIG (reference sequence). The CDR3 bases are TGTGCCTGGAGGGCCTGGCGGGAGCCCACCGGGGAGCTGTTTTTT. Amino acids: CAWRAWREPTGELFF. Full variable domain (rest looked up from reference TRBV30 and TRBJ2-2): SQTIHQWPATLVQPVGSPLSLECTVEGTSNPNLYWYRQAAGRGLQLLFYSVGIGQISSEVPQNLSASRPQDRQFILSSKKLLLSDSGFYLCAWRAWREPTGELFFGEGSRLTVL.

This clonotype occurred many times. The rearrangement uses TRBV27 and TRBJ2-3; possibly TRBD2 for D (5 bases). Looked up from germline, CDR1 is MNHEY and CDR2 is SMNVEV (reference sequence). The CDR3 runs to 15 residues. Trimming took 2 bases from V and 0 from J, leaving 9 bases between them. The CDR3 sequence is CASSLRSGSTDTQYF. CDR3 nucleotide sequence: TGTGCCAGCAGTTTACGAAGCGGTAGCACAGATACGCAGTATTTT.

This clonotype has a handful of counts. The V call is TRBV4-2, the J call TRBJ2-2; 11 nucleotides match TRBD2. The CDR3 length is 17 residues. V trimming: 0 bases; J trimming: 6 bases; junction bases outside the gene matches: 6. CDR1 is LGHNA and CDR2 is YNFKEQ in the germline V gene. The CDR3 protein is CASSQELAGASAGELFF. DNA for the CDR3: TGTGCCAGCAGCCAAGAACTAGCGGGAGCTAGCGCCGGGGAGCTGTTTTTT.

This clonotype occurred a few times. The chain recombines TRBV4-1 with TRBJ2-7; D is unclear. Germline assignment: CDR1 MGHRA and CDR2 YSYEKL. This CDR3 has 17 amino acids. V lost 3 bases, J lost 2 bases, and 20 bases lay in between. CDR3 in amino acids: CASSQGTDTTAAYEQYF. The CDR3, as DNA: TGCGCCAGCAGCCAGGGTACCGACACCACCGCGGCCTACGAGCAGTACTTC.

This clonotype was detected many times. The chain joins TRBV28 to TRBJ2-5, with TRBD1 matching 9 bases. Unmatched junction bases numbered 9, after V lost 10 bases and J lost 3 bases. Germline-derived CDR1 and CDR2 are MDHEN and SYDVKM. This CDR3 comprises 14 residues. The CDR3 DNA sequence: TGTGCCACCGGTACCGGGACAGGGAAAGAGACCCAGTACTTC. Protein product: CATGTGTGKETQYF.

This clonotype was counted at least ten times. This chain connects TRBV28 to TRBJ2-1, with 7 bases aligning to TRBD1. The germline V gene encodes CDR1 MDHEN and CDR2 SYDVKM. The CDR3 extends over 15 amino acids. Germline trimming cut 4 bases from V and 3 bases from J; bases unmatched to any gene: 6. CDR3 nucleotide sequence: TGTGCCAGCAGTTATGACAGGGCGATCTACAATGAGCAGTTCTTC. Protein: CASSYDRAIYNEQFF.

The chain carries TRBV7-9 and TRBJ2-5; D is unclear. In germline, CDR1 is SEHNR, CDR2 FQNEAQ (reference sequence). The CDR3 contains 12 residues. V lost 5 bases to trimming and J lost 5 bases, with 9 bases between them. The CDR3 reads CASSLKAETQYF. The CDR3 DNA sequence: TGTGCCAGCAGCCTGAAGGCGGAGACCCAGTACTTC.

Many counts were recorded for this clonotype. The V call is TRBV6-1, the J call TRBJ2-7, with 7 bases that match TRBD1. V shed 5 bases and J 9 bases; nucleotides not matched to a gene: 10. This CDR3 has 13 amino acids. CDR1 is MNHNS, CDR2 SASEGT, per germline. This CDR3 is CASSPEQGRVQYF. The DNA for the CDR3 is TGTGCCAGCAGTCCCGAACAGGGGAGAGTGCAGTACTTC.

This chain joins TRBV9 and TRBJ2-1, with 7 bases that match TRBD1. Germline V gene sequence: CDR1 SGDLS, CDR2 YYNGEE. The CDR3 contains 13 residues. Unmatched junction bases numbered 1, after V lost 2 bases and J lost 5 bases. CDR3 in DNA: TGTGCCAGCAGCGTCGGGACAGACAATGAGCAGTTCTTC. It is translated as CASSVGTDNEQFF.

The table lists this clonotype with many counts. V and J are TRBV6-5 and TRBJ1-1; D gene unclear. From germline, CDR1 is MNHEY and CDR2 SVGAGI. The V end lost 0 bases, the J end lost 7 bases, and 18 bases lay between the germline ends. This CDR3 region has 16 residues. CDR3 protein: CASSYSMRARINEAFF. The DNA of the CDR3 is TGTGCCAGCAGTTACTCGATGCGGGCGCGGATCAATGAAGCTTTCTTT.

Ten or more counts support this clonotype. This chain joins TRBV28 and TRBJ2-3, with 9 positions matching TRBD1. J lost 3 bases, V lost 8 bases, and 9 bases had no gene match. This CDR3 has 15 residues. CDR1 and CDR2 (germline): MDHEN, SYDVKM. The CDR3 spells CASGPGQGMTDTQYF. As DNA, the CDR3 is TGTGCCAGCGGACCGGGACAGGGTATGACAGATACGCAGTATTTT.

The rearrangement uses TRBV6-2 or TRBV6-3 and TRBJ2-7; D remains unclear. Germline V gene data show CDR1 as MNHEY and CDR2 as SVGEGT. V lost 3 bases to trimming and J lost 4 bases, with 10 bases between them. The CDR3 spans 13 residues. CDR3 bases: TGTGCCAGCAGTTATCTGTCCATGTACGAGCAGTACTTC. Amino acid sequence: CASSYLSMYEQYF.

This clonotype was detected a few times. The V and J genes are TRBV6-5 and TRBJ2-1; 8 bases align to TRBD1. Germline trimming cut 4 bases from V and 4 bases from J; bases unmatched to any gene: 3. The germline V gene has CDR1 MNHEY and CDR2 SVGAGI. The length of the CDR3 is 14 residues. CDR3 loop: CASSSWTGYNEQFF. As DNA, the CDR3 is TGTGCCAGCAGTTCGTGGACAGGGTACAATGAGCAGTTCTTC.

Written as DNA, the CDR3 is TGCAGTGCTAGTAGGCTAGAAATTGCAGATACGCAGTATTTT. This translates into CSASRLEIADTQYF. The chain recombines TRBV20-1 with TRBJ2-3; D remains unclear. The CDR3 spans 14 residues. Trimming removed 3 bases from V and 4 bases from J, with 14 bases in between. In germline, CDR1 is DFQATT, CDR2 SNEGSKA (reference sequence).

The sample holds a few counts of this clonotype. CDR3 loop: CASSPITGATEAFF. CDR3 in DNA: TGTGCCAGCAGCCCCATAACAGGGGCCACTGAAGCTTTCTTT. The V call is TRBV7-2, the J call TRBJ1-1; TRBD1 matches at 7 bases. CDR1 SGHTA and CDR2 FQGNSA come from the germline V gene. This CDR3 has 14 residues. Unmatched junction bases numbered 7, after V lost 5 bases and J lost 4 bases.

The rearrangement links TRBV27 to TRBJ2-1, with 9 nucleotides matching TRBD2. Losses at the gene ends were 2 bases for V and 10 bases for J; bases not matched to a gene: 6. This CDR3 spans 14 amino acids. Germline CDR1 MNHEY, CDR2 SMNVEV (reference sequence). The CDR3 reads CASSLGGLAEEQFF. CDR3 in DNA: TGTGCCAGCAGTTTAGGGGGACTAGCCGAGGAGCAGTTCTTC.

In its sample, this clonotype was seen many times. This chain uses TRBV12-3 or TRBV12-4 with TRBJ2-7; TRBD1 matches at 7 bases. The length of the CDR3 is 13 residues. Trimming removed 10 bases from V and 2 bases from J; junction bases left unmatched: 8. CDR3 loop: CATARDRPYEQYF. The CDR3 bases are TGTGCCACCGCCCGGGACAGACCCTACGAGCAGTACTTC.

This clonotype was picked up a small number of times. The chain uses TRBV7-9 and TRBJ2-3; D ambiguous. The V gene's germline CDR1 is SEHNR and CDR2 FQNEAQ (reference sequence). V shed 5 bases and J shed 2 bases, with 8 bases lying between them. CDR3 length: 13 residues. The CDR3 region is CASSQANTDTQYF. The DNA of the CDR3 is TGTGCCAGCAGCCAAGCCAACACAGATACGCAGTATTTT.